Presented here are 12 T cell receptor beta chains from one specimen sequenced in a study of blood T cell repertoires in COVID-19 (dated by TCRdb to about 2020). To prepare the library, the immunoSEQ multiplex PCR assay was applied. The source is immuneACCESS, and TCRdb retained only in-frame sequences with V and J called. Part of the clones is not carried over; for the studies checked, unresolved V genes explain less than half of this, and the remainder is unexplained. The sample table holds about 130,000 clones, of which about 83% were seen once. Together, the top ten hold about 13% of the sample. The specimen sequenced was peripheral blood. The receptors were sampled from a human donor in a cohort sampled during active COVID-19.

The chain carries TRBV30 and TRBJ2-7; D gene unclear. From germline, CDR1 is GTSNPN and CDR2 SVGIG (reference sequence). Trimming took off 2 bases at V and 2 bases at J, with 7 bases between the two ends. The CDR3 is 12 amino acids. The CDR3 is CAWSLHPYEQYF. The CDR3, as DNA: TGTGCCTGGAGTTTACACCCCTACGAGCAGTACTTC. Complete variable domain (other parts from reference TRBV30 and TRBJ2-7): SQTIHQWPATLVQPVGSPLSLECTVEGTSNPNLYWYRQAAGRGLQLLFYSVGIGQISSEVPQNLSASRPQDRQFILSSKKLLLSDSGFYLCAWSLHPYEQYFGPGTRLTVT.

CDR3 sequence (DNA): TGTGCCTGGAGTTTAGGCGACAGGGTCAATGAGCAGTTCTTC. This translates into CAWSLGDRVNEQFF. V is TRBV30 and J is TRBJ2-1, with 7 nucleotides matching TRBD1. The junction had 7 bases not matched to a gene; V was cut back by 2 bases and J by 6 bases. The CDR3 contains 14 residues. CDR1 GTSNPN and CDR2 SVGIG come from the germline V gene (reference sequence).

The rearrangement links TRBV3-1 (or the pseudogene TRBV3-2) to TRBJ2-3; weak D call: TRBD2 (6 bases). CDR3 length: 13 amino acids. Germline V lookup: CDR1 LGHDT, CDR2 YNNKEL (reference sequence). The germline V and J ends were trimmed by 1 base and 8 bases, with 10 bases remaining between them. The CDR3 bases are TGTGCCAGCAGCCAAGGGCGGGGCGGTACGCAGTATTTT. Amino acids: CASSQGRGGTQYF.

The V and J genes are TRBV7-3 and TRBJ2-2; 8 bases agree with TRBD2. V gave up 5 bases and J gave up 0 bases; unmatched junction bases: 8. Per germline, CDR1 SGHTA and CDR2 FQGTGA. CDR3 length: 17 amino acids. DNA for the CDR3: TGTGCCAGCAGCCCCCGTACTAGCGGTTCGAACACCGGGGAGCTGTTTTTT. It is translated as CASSPRTSGSNTGELFF. The complete variable domain, with remaining parts taken from reference TRBV7-3 and TRBJ2-2, reads GAGVSQTPSNKVTEKGKYVELRCDPISGHTALYWYRQSLGQGPEFLIYFQGTGAADDSGLPNDRFFAVRPEGSVSTLKIQRTERGDSAVYLCASSPRTSGSNTGELFFGEGSRLTVL.

V usage is TRBV7-9 and J usage is TRBJ1-1, with a weak D call TRBD1 (5 bases). The CDR3 has 14 amino acids. Germline V gene sequence: CDR1 SEHNR, CDR2 FQNEAQ (reference sequence). The germline V and J ends were trimmed by 5 bases and 1 base, with 11 bases remaining between them. This CDR3 is CASSNLDRNTEAFF. For the CDR3, the DNA is TGTGCCAGCAGCAATCTAGACAGGAACACTGAAGCTTTCTTT.

The rearrangement joins TRBV28 to TRBJ2-7; TRBD1 aligns across 12 bases. Germline assignment: CDR1 MDHEN and CDR2 SYDVKM. After removal of 8 bases from V and 2 bases from J, the junction contained 7 bases not matched to a gene. This CDR3 contains 15 residues. The CDR3 coding sequence is TGTGCCAGCGCGGGACAGGGGGCAGTCACCTACGAGCAGTACTTC. Translated, it gives CASAGQGAVTYEQYF.

This clone was detected once. V is TRBV29-1 and J is TRBJ1-1; 8 nucleotides align to TRBD1. V was pared by 5 bases and J by 5 bases, with 1 base of the junction left unmatched. The CDR3 covers 11 residues. In germline, CDR1 is SQVTM, CDR2 ANQGSEA. The CDR3 DNA follows: TGCAGCGTTCGACAGGGGACTGAAGCTTTCTTT. This encodes CSVRQGTEAFF. The variable domain in full, with the rest retrieved from reference TRBV29-1 and TRBJ1-1, is SAVISQKPSRDICQRGTSLTIQCQVDSQVTMMFWYRQQPGQSLTLIATANQGSEATYESGFVIDKFPISRPNLTFSTLTVSNMSPEDSSIYLCSVRQGTEAFFGQGTRLTVV.

The chain recombines TRBV5-4 with TRBJ2-5, with D perhaps matching TRBD1 (6 bases). The CDR3 sequence is 15 residues long. Germline V gene data show CDR1 as SGHNT and CDR2 as YYREEE (reference sequence). Trimming removed 4 bases from V and 3 bases from J, with 16 bases in between. The CDR3 protein is CASSDGPQGKETQYF. The CDR3 coding sequence is TGTGCCAGCAGCGACGGACCCCAGGGGAAAGAGACCCAGTACTTC.

This chain joins TRBV28 and TRBJ1-1, with 7 bases that match TRBD1. This CDR3 is 16 amino acids long. V dropped 5 bases and J dropped 1; count of bases not matched to a gene: 10. CDR1 and CDR2 from the germline V gene are MDHEN and SYDVKM. CDR3 sequence: CASSPTWAGGNTEAFF. Written as DNA, the CDR3 is TGTGCCAGCAGTCCCACGTGGGCAGGGGGGAACACTGAAGCTTTCTTT.

The V gene is TRBV5-6, the J gene TRBJ2-7; 7 bases align to TRBD1. The CDR3 extends over 14 amino acids. CDR1 and CDR2 from the germline V gene are SGHDT and YYEEEE. V lost 2 bases, J lost 6 bases, and 8 bases stayed unmatched. DNA for the CDR3: TGTGCCAGCAGCTTAACGACAGGGTCGGGCGAGCAGTACTTC. Translated, it gives CASSLTTGSGEQYF.

The J gene is TRBJ1-1, the V gene TRBV7-2, with 8 positions matching TRBD1. The CDR3 length is 14 residues. J lost 4 bases, V lost 7 bases, and 8 bases had no gene match. Germline CDR1 and CDR2: SGHTA and FQGNSA. The CDR3 DNA reads as TGTGCCAGCACCTCGACAGGGGCCAGCACTGAAGCTTTCTTT. It specifies CASTSTGASTEAFF.

The V call is TRBV6-5, the J call TRBJ1-2, with D perhaps TRBD1 (6 bases). V lost 7 bases to trimming and J lost 2 bases, with 11 bases between them. The length of the CDR3 is 13 residues. Per germline, CDR1 MNHEY and CDR2 SVGAGI. The CDR3 bases are TGTGCCAGCACCTCCGACAGGAACTATGGCTACACCTTC. Translation gives CASTSDRNYGYTF.